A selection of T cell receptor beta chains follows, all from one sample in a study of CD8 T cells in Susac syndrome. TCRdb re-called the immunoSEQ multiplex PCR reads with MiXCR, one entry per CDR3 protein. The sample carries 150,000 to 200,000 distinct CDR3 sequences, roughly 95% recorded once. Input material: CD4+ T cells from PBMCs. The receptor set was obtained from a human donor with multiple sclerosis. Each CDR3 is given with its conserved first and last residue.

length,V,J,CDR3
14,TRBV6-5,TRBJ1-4,CASSYRAKAEKLFF
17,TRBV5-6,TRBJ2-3,CASSSGAAGYYTDTQYF
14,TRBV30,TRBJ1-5,CAWSSTGLNQPQHF
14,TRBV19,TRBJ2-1,CASSMILQSNEQFF
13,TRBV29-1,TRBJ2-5,CSVEDWREETQYF
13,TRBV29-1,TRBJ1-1,CSVDGWLNTEAFF
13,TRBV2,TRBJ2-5,CASRGGAGGTQYF
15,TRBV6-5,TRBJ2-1,CASRPLAGLYNEQFF
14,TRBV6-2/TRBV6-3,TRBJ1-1,CASSQQGRNTEAFF
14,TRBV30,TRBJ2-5,CAWSVGRGGETQYF
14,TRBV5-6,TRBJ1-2,CASSIRDTLYGYTF
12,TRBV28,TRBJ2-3,CASSQRTDTQYF
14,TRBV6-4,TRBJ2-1,CASSDPGGSDEQFF
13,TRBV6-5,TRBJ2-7,CASSTGTGLSQDF
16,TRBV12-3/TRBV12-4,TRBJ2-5,CASSLAGRVERETQYF
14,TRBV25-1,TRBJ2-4,CASSDLTGGGIQYF
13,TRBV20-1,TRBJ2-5,CSARLTYQETQYF
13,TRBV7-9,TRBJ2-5,CASSLGMAETQYF